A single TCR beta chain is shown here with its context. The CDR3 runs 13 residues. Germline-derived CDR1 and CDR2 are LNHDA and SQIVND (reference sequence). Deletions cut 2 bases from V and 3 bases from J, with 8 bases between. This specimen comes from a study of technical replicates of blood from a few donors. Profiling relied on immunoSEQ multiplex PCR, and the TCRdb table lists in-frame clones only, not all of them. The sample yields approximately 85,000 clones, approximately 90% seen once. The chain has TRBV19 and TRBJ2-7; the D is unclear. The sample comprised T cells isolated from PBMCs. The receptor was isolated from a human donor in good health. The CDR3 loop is CASSILLGYEQYF. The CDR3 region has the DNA TGTGCCAGTAGTATATTACTTGGCTACGAGCAGTACTTC.